This TCR beta chain appears in the sequencing data of a study of T cells in Graves' hyperthyroidism and ophthalmopathy (dated by TCRdb to between 2017 and 2020). Regarding the complete study: Peripheral blood was sampled at the time of initial diagnosis, prior to any treatment. TCR V-J signatures able to tell the groups apart were searched for in a discovery cohort of 100 patients, of whom over 40 had Graves' ophthalmopathy and 57 had stable Graves' hyperthyroidism. Prospective prediction of ophthalmopathy was tested in an independent validation cohort of 18 to 20 hyperthyroidism patients and around 16 patients who later progressed to ophthalmopathy. For training and testing, the 100 patients in the discovery cohort were randomly divided in a 7:3 ratio. In about six Graves' hyperthyroidism patients, the study also compared T-cell repertoires from thyroid tissue with T-cell repertoires from blood. Following sampling, methimazole starting at 30 mg daily was given to hyperthyroidism patients, and high-dose intravenous methylprednisolone was given to ophthalmopathy patients. The paper describes TCR Vbeta CDR3 sequencing of 135 peripheral blood samples, made up of approximately 40 ophthalmopathy patients, approximately 76 hyperthyroidism patients and 17 progressor patients. Summary of the overall study and its limitations: In validation, the model predicted progression to ophthalmopathy a median of approximately 6.6 months before onset, with 65% to 71% sensitivity and almost 75% specificity. Sample size was not statistically predetermined, and blinding of investigators to group allocation was not performed. Ophthalmopathy was separated from stable hyperthyroidism by a 13 V-J signature model, with around 88% sensitivity and roughly 84% specificity obtained in cross-validation and 80%/75% obtained in testing. Most expanded thyroid clonotypes (frequency above 0.001) were also detected in blood, a finding suggesting that blood repertoires may reflect thyroid immune responses.

TCR beta CDR3 regions were amplified from RNA transcripts. A first-round RT-PCR of the TCR CDR3 used the HTBI primer set with the Qiagen OneStep RT-PCR kit. Libraries were constructed in a second round of multiplex PCR, after which size selection and purification were carried out. Libraries were sequenced paired-end with 100 bp reads on an Illumina HiSeq2000. The source study handled its data this way. SOAPnuke was used to process the raw data, throwing out any read that contained adapters or uncalled bases, had a mean Phred below 15, or lacked an exact constant-primer or identifier match. High-quality paired reads were merged using COPE v1.2.5, and each unique nucleotide sequence was defined as a clonotype. MiTCR v1.1 was used to align clonotypes to the IMGT TRBV, TRBD and TRBJ reference segments. Only V-J combinations with frequency above 0.0001, covering 99.2% of repertoires, were analysed. A TCS score was defined as the ratio between F50 (clonal expansion) and ExV (chaos), using BLOSUM62-based TCRdist between CDR3 peptides within each V-J. Welch's t-statistics and random forest reduced around 520 V-J features to 13, which were used in a naive Bayes classifier (R e1071). TCRdb reran the public reads through fastp at Q25 and MiXCR, keeping productive beta chains. Rows are unified per CDR3 protein, each entry keeping the most common DNA and genes. The V and J calls come from TCRdb's annotation, not from the publication. In all, the sample holds around 400,000 distinct CDR3 sequences, and roughly 15% of those were seen once. The ten largest clones capture approximately 19% of the sample.

CDR1 and CDR2 are drawn from the germline V gene: SGDLS, YYNGEE. Including the terminal cysteine and phenylalanine, the CDR3 comprises 15 residues. Only the CDR3 region is kept as DNA, spanning 45 bases read in frame from base 1. V is cut by 4 bases and J by 6 bases, and the space between the germline ends is 17 bases. This clonotype has more than one count but fewer than ten. Its recognized antigen is unknown. Base qualities are missing; no much larger clone stands one base away. Ophthalmopathy patients had moderately to severely active disease, Clinical Activity Score of at least 3, NOSPECS grade of at least 4, and duration under 3 months. The study excluded patients with uncontrolled infections, other autoimmune diseases, pregnancy or lactation. Diagnoses were based on clinical symptoms, serum thyroxine and TRAb, thyroid ultrasound and orbital computed tomography. Ficoll-Paque density gradient centrifugation was used to isolate PBMCs from 10 ml of fresh peripheral blood. Trizol reagent was used to extract total RNA, and RNA quality was then checked on an Agilent 2100 Bioanalyzer.

This sequence uses TRBV9 and TRBJ2-1, and perhaps TRBD2 as D gene, on 5 matching bases. The sample consisted of blood. This receptor was obtained from a woman aged 55-69 years with Graves' ophthalmopathy. The DNA sequence is TGTGCCAGCAGCCGAGACGACCTAGCCTCCAATGAGCAGTTCTTC. This is translated as CASSRDDLASNEQFF.